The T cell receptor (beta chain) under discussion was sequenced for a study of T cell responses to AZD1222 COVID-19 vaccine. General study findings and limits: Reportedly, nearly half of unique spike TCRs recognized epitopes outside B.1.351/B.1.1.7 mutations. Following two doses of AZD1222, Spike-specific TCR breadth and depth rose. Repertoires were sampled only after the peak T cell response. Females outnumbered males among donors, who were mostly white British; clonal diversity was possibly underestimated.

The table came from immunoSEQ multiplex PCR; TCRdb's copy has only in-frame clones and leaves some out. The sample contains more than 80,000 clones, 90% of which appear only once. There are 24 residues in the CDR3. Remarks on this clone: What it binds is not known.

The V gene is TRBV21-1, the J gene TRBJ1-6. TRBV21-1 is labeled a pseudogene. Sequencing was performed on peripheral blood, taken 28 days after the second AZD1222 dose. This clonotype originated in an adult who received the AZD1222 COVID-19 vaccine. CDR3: CASSKPSSEDRILARSSYNSPLHF. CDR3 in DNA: TGTGCCAGCAGCAAACCCTCCTCCGAAGATAGAATCCTAGCCAGAAGCTCCTATAATTCACCCCTCCACTTT.